This TCR beta chain derives from a study of control samples from healthy donors and cancer patients. For this clone: The same CDR3 also results from other DNA sequences found in this sample.

Using immunoSEQ multiplex PCR, the repertoire was profiled, and TCRdb retains in-frame clones only, with some absent. This repertoire shows about 160,000 clones, 93% found once; its top ten account for roughly 3.9%. Sequencing used blood. This receptor was identified in an older woman in good health.

The chain's CDR3 is CASSQERQGAGGYTF. The CDR3 DNA reads TGTGCCAGCAGCCAAGAAAGGCAGGGGGCGGGGGGCTACACCTTC. The genes are TRBV3-1 (or the pseudogene TRBV3-2) and TRBJ1-2; 8 nucleotides match TRBD1. CDR1 is LGHDT and CDR2 is YNNKEL in the germline V gene (reference sequence). V lost 0 bases to trimming and J lost 8 bases; unmatched junction nucleotides: 8. The CDR3 loop spans 15 amino acids.